The clone carrying this T cell receptor beta chain has just a few counts. The data derive from a study of blood T cell repertoires in COVID-19. Measured with immunoSEQ multiplex PCR; TCRdb has only the in-frame clones, and not every one. The sample lists more than 65,000 clones; 80% to 85% were seen once. V lost 6 bases, J lost 3 bases, and 8 bases lay in between. The CDR3 contains 12 residues. Germline V gene sequence: CDR1 KGHSH, CDR2 LQKENI. The sequencing sample was made of peripheral blood. The gene calls are TRBV18 and TRBJ1-2; possibly TRBD1 for D (5 bases). The receptor's source is a man between 50 and 59 years old with acute or convalescent COVID-19. The CDR3 protein is CASSLQDYGYTF. In DNA, the CDR3 is TGTGCCAGCTCGCTACAGGACTATGGCTACACCTTC.